A single sample is the source of the 23 T cell receptor beta chains below, sequenced in a study of T-cell reconstitution after alpha-beta-depleted transplantation in children. Unique molecular identifiers tagged the TCRbeta library. MiXCR, run by TCRdb on the PCR reads, gives a single entry per CDR3 protein. The top ten clones hold about 4.2% of a sample with over 550,000 distinct CDR3 sequences, approximately 10% of them seen once. Sequences were derived from PBMCs from the stem cell graft donor, sampled from the stem cell graft. Source of these receptors: a human donor who donated a stem cell graft to a child with acute myeloid leukemia.

V gene TRBV12-3 or TRBV12-4 combines with J gene TRBJ2-3, with TRBD1 matching over 12 bases. The CDR3 is made up of 15 amino acids. The V segment lost 5 bases and the J segment 10 bases; nucleotides outside the gene matches: 10. CDR3 loop: CASSPPGQGARAQYF. The CDR3 region has the DNA TGTGCCAGCAGTCCCCCGGGACAGGGGGCGCGGGCGCAGTATTTT.

In this sample, this clonotype turned up once. This chain links TRBV9 with TRBJ2-3, with TRBD2 identical over 10 bases. Looked up from germline, CDR1 is SGDLS and CDR2 is YYNGEE. The CDR3 has 19 amino acids. V lost 0 bases and J lost 6; bases outside the gene matches: 16. In DNA, the CDR3 is TGTGCCAGCAGCGTAGCTACGCCGACGAAAGCGGGAGGGCCCGATACGCAGTATTTT. It specifies CASSVATPTKAGGPDTQYF.

The gene calls are TRBV5-5 and TRBJ2-1; D ambiguous. Germline V gene lookup returns CDR1 SGHKS and CDR2 YYEKEE (reference sequence). Trimming left V 0 bases short and J 0 bases short, with 7 bases between. The CDR3 loop spans 15 amino acids. The CDR3 DNA reads as TGTGCCAGCAGCTTGGAGGCAGTCTCCTACAATGAGCAGTTCTTC. It translates to CASSLEAVSYNEQFF.

This clonotype occurred a few times. The CDR3 bases are TGCAGCGCCGGCCTAACAGGGTCGATCACCGGGGAGCTGTTTTTT. Protein: CSAGLTGSITGELFF. The V gene is TRBV29-1, the J gene TRBJ2-2; maybe TRBD1 (6 bases). The CDR3 covers 15 residues. Trimming removed 7 bases from V and 4 bases from J, with 19 bases in between. CDR1 and CDR2 from the germline V gene are SQVTM and ANQGSEA.

The CDR3 is CASSLGLGGVNSPLHF. CDR3 DNA: TGTGCCAGCAGCTTAGGGCTAGGGGGGGTTAATTCACCCCTCCACTTT. This chain links TRBV7-2 with TRBJ1-6; D is possibly TRBD1 (6 bases). Germline CDR1 reads SGHTA; CDR2 reads FQGNSA. This CDR3 comprises 16 residues. The V and J ends lost 1 base and 6 bases respectively, with 13 bases between them. Using reference TRBV7-2 and TRBJ1-6 for the parts outside the CDR3, the full variable domain is GAGVSQSPSNKVTEKGKDVELRCDPISGHTALYWYRQSLGQGLEFLIYFQGNSAPDKSGLPSDRFSAERTGGSVSTLTIQRTQQEDSAVYLCASSLGLGGVNSPLHFGNGTRLTVT.

In its sample, this clonotype was seen a few times. This chain connects TRBV5-1 to TRBJ1-4; no definite D call. V dropped 0 bases and J dropped 3 bases, with 15 bases sitting between them. Germline assignment: CDR1 SGHRS and CDR2 YFSETQ. The CDR3 loop spans 17 amino acids. The CDR3 DNA reads as TGCGCCAGCAGCTTGGGCAGCTCGGAACTGGCTAATGAAAAACTGTTTTTT. It codes for CASSLGSSELANEKLFF.

This clonotype was seen ten or more times. The chain links TRBV10-3 to TRBJ1-1, with D tentatively TRBD1 (5 bases). The V gene lost 5 bases and the J gene lost 1 base, with 11 bases spanning the gap. This CDR3 region has 14 residues. Germline V gene data show CDR1 as ENHRY and CDR2 as SYGVKD. The DNA for the CDR3 is TGTGCCATCAGTTCCTCGGACAAGAACACTGAAGCTTTCTTT. Protein product: CAISSSDKNTEAFF.

The chain recombines TRBV15 with TRBJ2-1, with no clear D. The CDR3 consists of 12 residues. The germline gives CDR1 LNHNV, CDR2 YYDKDF (reference sequence). V lost 2 bases, J lost 9 bases, and 8 bases lay in between. DNA of the CDR3: TGTGCCACCAGCAGATCGATGAGTGAGCAGTTCTTC. Translation: CATSRSMSEQFF.

This clonotype was counted at least ten times. The chain uses TRBV15 and TRBJ2-2; the D gene is possibly TRBD2 (7 bases). CDR3 length equals 14 residues. CDR1 is LNHNV, CDR2 YYDKDF, per germline (reference sequence). Trimming left V 9 bases short and J 7 bases short, with 18 bases between. The CDR3, as DNA: TGTGCCACGAGCGTGAGGGGGGGAATCGGGGAGCTGTTTTTT. Amino acids: CATSVRGGIGELFF. The full variable domain, rest sourced from reference TRBV15 and TRBJ2-2, is DAMVIQNPRYQVTQFGKPVTLSCSQTLNHNVMYWYQQKSSQAPKLLFHYYDKDFNNEADTPDNFQSRRPNTSFCFLDIRSPGLGDTAMYLCATSVRGGIGELFFGEGSRLTVL.

This clonotype came up a few times. The chain joins TRBV27 to TRBJ2-3; TRBD2 is a possible D gene (5 bases). V lost 5 bases, J lost 6 bases, and 15 bases lay in between. CDR1 and CDR2 (germline): MNHEY, SMNVEV (reference sequence). The CDR3 is 14 residues long. The CDR3 DNA reads TGTGCCAGCAGTGGTGACTATAGCGCCGATACGCAGTATTTT. This codes for CASSGDYSADTQYF.

In its sample, this clonotype was seen many times. The rearrangement links TRBV24-1 to TRBJ1-1, with unresolved D. In germline, CDR1 is KGHDR, CDR2 SFDVKD. Trimming stripped 7 bases from V and 1 base from J, with 9 bases between. The CDR3 has 13 amino acids. The CDR3 loop is CATSRGRNTEAFF. As DNA, the CDR3 is TGTGCCACCAGCCGAGGTCGGAACACTGAAGCTTTCTTT.

The rearrangement links TRBV13 to TRBJ2-3; 9 bases map to TRBD1. The CDR3 sequence is 15 residues long. CDR1 is PRHDT and CDR2 is FYEKMQ in the germline V gene (reference sequence). The V segment lost 5 bases and the J segment 2 bases; nucleotides outside the gene matches: 5. CDR3 protein: CASSMGQGNTDTQYF. The CDR3 region has the DNA TGTGCCAGCAGCATGGGACAGGGAAACACAGATACGCAGTATTTT. Full variable domain (rest looked up from reference TRBV13 and TRBJ2-3): AAGVIQSPRHLIKEKRETATLKCYPIPRHDTVYWYQQGPGQDPQFLISFYEKMQSDKGSIPDRFSAQQFSDYHSELNMSSLELGDSALYFCASSMGQGNTDTQYFGPGTRLTVL.

This chain connects TRBV12-3 or TRBV12-4 to TRBJ1-6; TRBD1 aligns across 7 bases. The CDR3 is 14 residues long. The V gene end was trimmed by 2 bases and the J gene end by 10 bases; junction bases not matched to a gene: 5. CDR3 amino acids: CASSLRGPGSPLHF. In DNA, the CDR3 is TGTGCCAGCAGTTTAAGGGGGCCAGGGTCACCCCTCCACTTT.

Only a few counts were recorded for this clonotype. V is TRBV7-9 and J is TRBJ2-3; perhaps TRBD2 as D (6 bases). Germline CDR1 and CDR2: SEHNR and FQNEAQ (reference sequence). V was shortened by 0 bases and J by 2 bases, with 12 bases between the two germline ends. The length of the CDR3 is 16 residues. The CDR3 spells CASSLASGRLTDTQYF. CDR3 coding DNA: TGTGCCAGCAGCTTAGCCAGTGGGAGGCTCACAGATACGCAGTATTTT. The full variable domain, in which reference TRBV7-9 and TRBJ2-3 provide the parts outside the CDR3, is DTGVSQNPRHKITKRGQNVTFRCDPISEHNRLYWYRQTLGQGPEFLTYFQNEAQLEKSRLLSDRFSAERPKGSFSTLEIQRTEQGDSAMYLCASSLASGRLTDTQYFGPGTRLTVL.

This clonotype was counted only a few times. The chain links TRBV12-3 or TRBV12-4 to TRBJ2-1; D gene uncertain. CDR3 size: 15 residues. V lost 3 bases and J lost 5, with 14 bases in between. CDR3 sequence (DNA): TGTGCCAGCAGTTTTTGGGCAGGCTACAACAATGAGCAGTTCTTC. Protein sequence: CASSFWAGYNNEQFF.

The chain employs TRBV3-1 and TRBJ2-2, with D tentatively TRBD1 (6 bases). This CDR3 region has 14 residues. CDR1 and CDR2 (germline): LGHDT, YNNKEL (reference sequence). Trimming removed 4 bases at V and 7 bases at J, with 13 bases between. The CDR3 region is CASSPPRDIGELFF. As DNA, the CDR3 is TGTGCCAGCAGCCCCCCCAGGGACATCGGGGAGCTGTTTTTT.

The genes are TRBV6-2 or TRBV6-3 and TRBJ2-2, with D unclear. Trimming took off 8 bases at V and 9 bases at J, with 16 bases between the two ends. This CDR3 comprises 13 residues. CDR1 MNHEY and CDR2 SVGEGT come from the germline V gene. CDR3 sequence: CASAPDPARELFF. The CDR3 nucleotides are TGTGCCAGCGCGCCTGACCCCGCAAGGGAGCTGTTTTTT.

This clonotype has a count of ten or more. DNA for the CDR3: TGCAGTGCTGGGGCAGGGAATTCACCCCTCCACTTT. Protein: CSAGAGNSPLHF. The rearrangement joins TRBV20-1 to TRBJ1-6; possibly TRBD1 for D (5 bases). CDR1 DFQATT and CDR2 SNEGSKA come from the germline V gene (reference sequence). With 5 bases removed from V and 7 bases from J, the gap between germline ends came to 9 bases. The CDR3 spans 12 residues.

The sample holds many counts of this clonotype. The CDR3 sequence is CASSLELGGSFYEQYF. The CDR3 nucleotides are TGCGCCAGCAGCTTGGAGTTGGGCGGGAGTTTCTACGAGCAGTACTTC. The chain has TRBV5-1 and TRBJ2-7; 7 nucleotides line up with TRBD2. V lost 0 bases and J lost 3; bases outside the gene matches: 9. The CDR3 length is 16 residues. The germline gives CDR1 SGHRS, CDR2 YFSETQ. The full variable domain, rest sourced from reference TRBV5-1 and TRBJ2-7, is KAGVTQTPRYLIKTRGQQVTLSCSPISGHRSVSWYQQTPGQGLQFLFEYFSETQRNKGNFPGRFSGRQFSNSRSEMNVSTLELGDSALYLCASSLELGGSFYEQYFGPGTRLTVT.

This clonotype has at least ten counts. The rearrangement links TRBV10-3 to TRBJ2-3, with D perhaps being TRBD1 or TRBD2 (5 bases each). Trimming removed 2 bases at V and 4 bases at J, with 10 bases between. CDR3 length: 14 amino acids. Germline CDR1 and CDR2: ENHRY and SYGVKD. The CDR3 DNA follows: TGTGCCATCAGTGAGGATCGGGGCCCAGATACGCAGTATTTT. Its protein product is CAISEDRGPDTQYF.

This sequence joins TRBV20-1 and TRBJ2-1; TRBD2 might be the D (6 bases). The V end was cut by 5 bases, the J end by 8 bases, with 19 bases between. The CDR3 spans 14 residues. The germline CDR1 and CDR2 sequences are DFQATT and SNEGSKA (reference sequence). DNA of the CDR3: TGCAGTGCTGGCCCCATCACTAGCTCCCATGAGCAGTTCTTC. It codes for CSAGPITSSHEQFF.

This CDR3 reads CASSKVSRTDTQYF. CDR3 in DNA: TGTGCCAGCAGTAAAGTAAGCCGGACAGATACGCAGTATTTT. The gene calls are TRBV12-3 or TRBV12-4 and TRBJ2-3; D ambiguous. Trimming pared 5 bases from V and 3 bases from J, leaving 12 bases between. The CDR3 sequence is 14 residues long.

This clonotype was detected a few times. The gene calls are TRBV7-2 and TRBJ2-4; 7 bases agree with TRBD1. Germline V gene sequence: CDR1 SGHTA, CDR2 FQGNSA. The V segment lost 5 bases and the J segment 8 bases; nucleotides outside the gene matches: 12. The CDR3 has 15 residues. The CDR3 reads CASSRATGEGDIQYF. Here the CDR3 DNA reads TGTGCCAGCAGCCGGGCCACAGGGGAAGGGGACATTCAGTACTTC.